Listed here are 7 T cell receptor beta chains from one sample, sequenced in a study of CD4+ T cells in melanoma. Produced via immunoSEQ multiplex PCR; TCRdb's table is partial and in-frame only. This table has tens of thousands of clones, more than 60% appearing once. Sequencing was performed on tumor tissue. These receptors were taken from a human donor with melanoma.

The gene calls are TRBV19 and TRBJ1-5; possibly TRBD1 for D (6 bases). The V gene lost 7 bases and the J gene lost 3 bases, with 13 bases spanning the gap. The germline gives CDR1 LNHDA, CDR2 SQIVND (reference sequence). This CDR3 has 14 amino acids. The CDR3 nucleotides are TGTGCCAGTAACCCACGGGACAACAATCAGCCCCAGCATTTT. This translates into CASNPRDNNQPQHF.

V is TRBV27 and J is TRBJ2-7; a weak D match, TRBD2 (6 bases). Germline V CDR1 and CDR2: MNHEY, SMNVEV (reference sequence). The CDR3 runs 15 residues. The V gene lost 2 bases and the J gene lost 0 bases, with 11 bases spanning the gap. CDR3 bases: TGTGCCAGCAGTTTAGCGGGGTACGCCTCCTACGAGCAGTACTTC. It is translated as CASSLAGYASYEQYF.

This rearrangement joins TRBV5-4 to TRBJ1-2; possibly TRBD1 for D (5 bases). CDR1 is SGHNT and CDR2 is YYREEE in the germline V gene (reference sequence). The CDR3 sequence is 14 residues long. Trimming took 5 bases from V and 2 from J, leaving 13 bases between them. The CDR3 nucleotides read TGTGCCAGCAGGGGGGTAGAGGGCAACTATGGCTACACCTTC. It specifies CASRGVEGNYGYTF.

The CDR3 sequence is CASSLTPADTDTQYF. In DNA form, the CDR3 reads TGTGCCAGCAGCTTAACCCCGGCAGACACAGATACGCAGTATTTT. V gene TRBV7-3 combines with J gene TRBJ2-3; no clear D. V lost 0 bases to trimming and J lost 2 bases, with 9 bases between them. The CDR3 sequence is 15 residues long. Germline assignment: CDR1 SGHTA and CDR2 FQGTGA.

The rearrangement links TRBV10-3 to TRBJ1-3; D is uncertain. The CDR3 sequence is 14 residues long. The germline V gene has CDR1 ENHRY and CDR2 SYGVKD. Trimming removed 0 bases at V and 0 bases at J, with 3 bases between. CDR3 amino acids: CAISESGSGNTIYF. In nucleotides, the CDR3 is TGTGCCATCAGTGAGTCAGGCTCTGGAAACACCATATATTTT.

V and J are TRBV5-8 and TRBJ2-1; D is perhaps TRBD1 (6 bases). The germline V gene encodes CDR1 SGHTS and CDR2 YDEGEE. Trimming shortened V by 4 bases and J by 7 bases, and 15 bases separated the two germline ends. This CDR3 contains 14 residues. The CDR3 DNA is TGTGCCAGCAGCCCGTTCAGGGGCGTGAATGAGCAGTTCTTC. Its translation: CASSPFRGVNEQFF.

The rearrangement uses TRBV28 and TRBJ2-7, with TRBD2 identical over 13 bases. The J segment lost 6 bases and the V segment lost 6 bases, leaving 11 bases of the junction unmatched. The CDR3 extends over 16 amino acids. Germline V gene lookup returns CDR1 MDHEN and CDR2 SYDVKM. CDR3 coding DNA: TGTGCCAGCAGAACAGGAGCACTAGCGGGGGGGCGCGAGCAGTACTTC. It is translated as CASRTGALAGGREQYF.